These 10 T cell receptor beta chains were sequenced from one sample in a study of cytomegalovirus exposure and HLA in healthy donors. A multiplex PCR was run with 60 Vbeta primers and 13 Jbeta primers. Method: immunoSEQ multiplex PCR; TCRdb's copy keeps in-frame clones and lacks some. Here the sample spans some 110,000 clones, just under 80% being singletons. The sequenced sample was PBMCs. The source of these receptors is a man younger than 45 in good health and CMV-seronegative.

V is TRBV5-6 and J is TRBJ1-1; weak D call: TRBD1 (5 bases). CDR3 length: 13 amino acids. Between the trimmed V and J ends, which lost 3 bases and 5 bases, there was a span of 11 bases. CDR1 SGHDT and CDR2 YYEEEE come from the germline V gene. The CDR3 nucleotides are TGTGCCAGCAGCTATAAAGGGGTTACTGAAGCTTTCTTT. Translation: CASSYKGVTEAFF. The whole variable domain, filled in from reference TRBV5-6 and TRBJ1-1, reads DAGVTQSPTHLIKTRGQQVTLRCSPKSGHDTVSWYQQALGQGPQFIFQYYEEEERQRGNFPDRFSGHQFPNYSSELNVNALLLGDSALYLCASSYKGVTEAFFGQGTRLTVV.

The gene calls are TRBV5-1 and TRBJ2-1, with 13 bases that match TRBD2. The CDR3 is made up of 16 amino acids. Trimming cost V 4 bases and J 5 bases; bases outside gene matches: 6. CDR1 SGHRS and CDR2 YFSETQ come from the germline V gene. The CDR3 is CASSARTSGGNNEQFF. The CDR3 nucleotides are TGCGCCAGCAGCGCCCGGACTAGCGGGGGCAACAATGAGCAGTTCTTC.

This clone has only a few counts. This chain connects TRBV4-3 to TRBJ2-3, with D possibly matching TRBD1 (5 bases). Germline CDR1 and CDR2: LGHNA and YSLEER. V was shortened by 0 bases and J by 0 bases, with 13 bases between the two germline ends. The CDR3 has 17 residues. The CDR3 loop is CASSQDTHRTSTDTQYF. In DNA, the CDR3 is TGCGCCAGCAGCCAAGATACACACAGGACCAGCACAGATACGCAGTATTTT.

This clone was observed a handful of times. The V and J genes are TRBV4-3 and TRBJ1-2; no reliable D call. CDR1 LGHNA and CDR2 YSLEER come from the germline V gene. Trimming left V 4 bases short and J 3 bases short, with 12 bases between. This CDR3 contains 14 residues. CDR3 DNA sequence: TGCGCCAGCAGCCGAGCTGGTCGCGACTATGGCTACACCTTC. Translation: CASSRAGRDYGYTF.

In this sample, this clone turned up a few times. The V call is TRBV6-5, the J call TRBJ2-1; a possible D gene is TRBD1 (5 bases). The CDR3 is 14 residues long. The germline V gene encodes CDR1 MNHEY and CDR2 SVGAGI. V lost 6 bases, J lost 4 bases, and 13 bases lay in between. CDR3 nucleotide sequence: TGTGCCAGCAGCCTCGGACAAGAATACAATGAGCAGTTCTTC. Translated: CASSLGQEYNEQFF.

The gene calls are TRBV9 and TRBJ1-3; 9 bases line up with TRBD1. Germline V gene data show CDR1 as SGDLS and CDR2 as YYNGEE. Trimming removed 0 bases from V and 4 bases from J; junction bases left unmatched: 5. The CDR3 spans 16 residues. This CDR3 is CASSVAPTGGGNTIYF. In DNA form, the CDR3 reads TGTGCCAGCAGCGTAGCCCCGACAGGGGGAGGAAACACCATATATTTT.

This clone showed up just a few times. V and J are TRBV7-9 and TRBJ2-1; 7 bases are a match to TRBD2. V lost 6 bases to trimming and J lost 0 bases; unmatched junction nucleotides: 5. Looked up from germline, CDR1 is SEHNR and CDR2 is FQNEAQ (reference sequence). There are 15 residues in the CDR3. The CDR3 nucleotides are TGTGCCAGCAGTCCTAGCGGTAGCTCCTACAATGAGCAGTTCTTC. Amino acids: CASSPSGSSYNEQFF.

This clone was observed a single time. The V gene is TRBV9, the J gene TRBJ2-1, with TRBD2 identical over 9 bases. Germline CDR1 reads SGDLS; CDR2 reads YYNGEE. This CDR3 region has 14 residues. V lost 3 bases and J lost 6; bases outside the gene matches: 4. The DNA of the CDR3 is TGTGCCAGCAGCGGAAGCGGGGGGATCAATGAGCAGTTCTTC. Protein product: CASSGSGGINEQFF.

This chain joins TRBV5-4 and TRBJ1-2; 11 nucleotides agree with TRBD1. V trimming: 3 bases; J trimming: 5 bases; junction bases outside the gene matches: 12. The CDR3 sequence is 17 residues long. Germline V gene data show CDR1 as SGHNT and CDR2 as YYREEE (reference sequence). CDR3 coding DNA: TGTGCCAGCAGCTCACCCTTGGACAGGGGGCTTTATTATGGCTACACCTTC. Residues: CASSSPLDRGLYYGYTF.

The CDR3 nucleotides read TGTGCCAGCAGAACAGGGGCTCCACTGGATACGCAGTATTTT. This translates into CASRTGAPLDTQYF. This chain joins TRBV2 and TRBJ2-3; TRBD1 aligns across 7 bases. The J segment lost 6 bases and the V segment lost 6 bases, leaving 9 bases of the junction unmatched. Germline CDR1 and CDR2: SNHLY and FYNNEI. The CDR3 totals 14 residues.